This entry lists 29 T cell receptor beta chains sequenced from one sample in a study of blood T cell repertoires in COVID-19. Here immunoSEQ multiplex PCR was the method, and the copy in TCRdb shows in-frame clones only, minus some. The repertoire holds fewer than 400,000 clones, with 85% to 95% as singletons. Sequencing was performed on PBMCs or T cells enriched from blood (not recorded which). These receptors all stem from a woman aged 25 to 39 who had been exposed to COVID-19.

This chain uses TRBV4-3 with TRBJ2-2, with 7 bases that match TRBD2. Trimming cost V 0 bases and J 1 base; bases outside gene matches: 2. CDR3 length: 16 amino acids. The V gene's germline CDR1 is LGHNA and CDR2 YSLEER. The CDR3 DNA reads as TGCGCCAGCAGCCAAGACAAGCGGGGGAACACCGGGGAGCTGTTTTTT. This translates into CASSQDKRGNTGELFF.

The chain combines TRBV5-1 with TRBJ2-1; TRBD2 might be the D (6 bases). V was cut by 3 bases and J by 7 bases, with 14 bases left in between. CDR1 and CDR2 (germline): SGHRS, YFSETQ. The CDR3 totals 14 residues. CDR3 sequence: CASSYFGGINEQFF. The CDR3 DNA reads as TGCGCCAGCAGCTATTTCGGAGGGATTAATGAGCAGTTCTTC.

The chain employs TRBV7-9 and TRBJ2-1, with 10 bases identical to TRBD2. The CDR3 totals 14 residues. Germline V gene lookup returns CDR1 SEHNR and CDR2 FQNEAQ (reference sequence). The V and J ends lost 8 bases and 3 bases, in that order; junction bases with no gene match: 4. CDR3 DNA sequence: TGTGCCAGCGCACTAGCGGGGTACTACAATGAGCAGTTCTTC. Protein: CASALAGYYNEQFF.

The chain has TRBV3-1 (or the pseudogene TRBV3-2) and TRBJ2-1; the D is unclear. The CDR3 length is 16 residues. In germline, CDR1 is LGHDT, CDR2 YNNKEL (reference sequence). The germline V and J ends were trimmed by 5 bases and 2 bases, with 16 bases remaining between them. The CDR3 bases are TGTGCCAGCAGCGTCCGCAGGTTCCCTCCCTACAATGAGCAGTTCTTC. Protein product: CASSVRRFPPYNEQFF.

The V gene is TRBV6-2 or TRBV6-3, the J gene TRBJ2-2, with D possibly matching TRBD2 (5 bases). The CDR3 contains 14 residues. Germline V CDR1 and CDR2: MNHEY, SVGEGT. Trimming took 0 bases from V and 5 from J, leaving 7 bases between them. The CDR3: CASSYSRGTGELFF. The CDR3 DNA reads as TGTGCCAGCAGTTACTCGAGAGGGACCGGGGAGCTGTTTTTT.

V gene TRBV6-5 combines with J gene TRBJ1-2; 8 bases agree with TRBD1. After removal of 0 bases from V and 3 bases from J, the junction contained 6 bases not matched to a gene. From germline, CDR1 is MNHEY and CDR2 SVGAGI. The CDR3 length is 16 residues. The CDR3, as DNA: TGTGCCAGCAGTTACTCGGGACAGGCGGCTCACTATGGCTACACCTTC. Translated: CASSYSGQAAHYGYTF.

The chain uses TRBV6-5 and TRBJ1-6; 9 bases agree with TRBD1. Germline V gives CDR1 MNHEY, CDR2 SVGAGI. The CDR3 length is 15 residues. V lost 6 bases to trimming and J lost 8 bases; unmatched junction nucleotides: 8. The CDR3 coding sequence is TGTGCCAGCAGACTACGGGACAGGGAAGATTCACCCCTCCACTTT. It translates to CASRLRDREDSPLHF.

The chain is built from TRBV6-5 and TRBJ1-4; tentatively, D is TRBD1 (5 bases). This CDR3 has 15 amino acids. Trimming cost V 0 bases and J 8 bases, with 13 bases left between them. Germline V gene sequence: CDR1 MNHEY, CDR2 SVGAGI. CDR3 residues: CASSYSRDWGEKLFF. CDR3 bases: TGTGCCAGCAGTTACTCCCGGGACTGGGGGGAAAAACTGTTTTTT.

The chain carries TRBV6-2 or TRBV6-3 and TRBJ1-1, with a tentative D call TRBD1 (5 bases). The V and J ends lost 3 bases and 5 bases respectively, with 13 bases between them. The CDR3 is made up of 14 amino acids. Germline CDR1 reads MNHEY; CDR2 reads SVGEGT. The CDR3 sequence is CASSYIGGGTEAFF. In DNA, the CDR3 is TGTGCCAGCAGTTATATCGGGGGAGGTACTGAAGCTTTCTTT.

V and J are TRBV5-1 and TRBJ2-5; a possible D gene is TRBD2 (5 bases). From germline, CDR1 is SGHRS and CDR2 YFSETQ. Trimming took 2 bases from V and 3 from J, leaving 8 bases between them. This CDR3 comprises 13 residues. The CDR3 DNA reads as TGCGCCAGCAGCTTATCCGGGGAAGAGACCCAGTACTTC. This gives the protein CASSLSGEETQYF.

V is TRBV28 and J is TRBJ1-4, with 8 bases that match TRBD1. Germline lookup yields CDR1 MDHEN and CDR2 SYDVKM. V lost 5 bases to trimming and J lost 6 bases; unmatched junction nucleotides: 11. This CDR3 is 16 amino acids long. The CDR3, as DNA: TGTGCCAGCAGTCCCTTAGGACAGGGAGGGGATGAAAAACTGTTTTTT. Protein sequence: CASSPLGQGGDEKLFF. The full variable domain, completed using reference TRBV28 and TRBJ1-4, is DVKVTQSSRYLVKRTGEKVFLECVQDMDHENMFWYRQDPGLGLRLIYFSYDVKMKEKGDIPEGYSVSREKKERFSLILESASTNQTSMYLCASSPLGQGGDEKLFFGSGTQLSVL.

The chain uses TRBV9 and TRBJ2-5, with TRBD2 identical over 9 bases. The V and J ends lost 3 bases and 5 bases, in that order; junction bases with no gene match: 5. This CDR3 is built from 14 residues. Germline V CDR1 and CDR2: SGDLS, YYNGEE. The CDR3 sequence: CASSGGGAPETQYF. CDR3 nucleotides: TGTGCCAGCAGCGGCGGGGGGGCCCCGGAGACCCAGTACTTC.

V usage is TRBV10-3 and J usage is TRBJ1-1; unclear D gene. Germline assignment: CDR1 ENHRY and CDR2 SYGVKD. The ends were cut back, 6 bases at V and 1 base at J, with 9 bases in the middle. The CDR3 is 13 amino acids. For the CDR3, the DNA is TGTGCCATCAGGAGGAGACCGAACACTGAAGCTTTCTTT. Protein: CAIRRRPNTEAFF.

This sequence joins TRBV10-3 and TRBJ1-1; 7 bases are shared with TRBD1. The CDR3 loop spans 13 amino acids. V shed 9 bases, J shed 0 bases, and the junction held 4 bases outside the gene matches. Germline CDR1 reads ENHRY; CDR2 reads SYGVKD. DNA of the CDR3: TGTGCCATAAAGGACAGGTTGAACACTGAAGCTTTCTTT. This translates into CAIKDRLNTEAFF.

The CDR3 protein is CSASLAGTQETQYF. The CDR3, as DNA: TGCAGCGCCTCGCTAGCGGGAACCCAAGAGACCCAGTACTTC. The V gene is TRBV29-1, the J gene TRBJ2-5, with 9 bases that match TRBD2. The CDR3 has 14 amino acids. CDR1 SQVTM and CDR2 ANQGSEA come from the germline V gene. Unmatched junction bases numbered 7, after V lost 7 bases and J lost 1 base.

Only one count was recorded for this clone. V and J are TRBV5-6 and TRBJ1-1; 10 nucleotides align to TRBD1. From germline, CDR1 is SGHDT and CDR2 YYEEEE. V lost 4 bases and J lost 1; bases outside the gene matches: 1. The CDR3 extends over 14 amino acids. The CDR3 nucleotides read TGTGCCAGCAGCGGGACAGGGGCGAACACTGAAGCTTTCTTT. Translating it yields CASSGTGANTEAFF.

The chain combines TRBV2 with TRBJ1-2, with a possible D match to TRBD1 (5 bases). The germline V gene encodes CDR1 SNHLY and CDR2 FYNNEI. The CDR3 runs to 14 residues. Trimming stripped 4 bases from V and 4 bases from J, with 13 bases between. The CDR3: CASSVEDRTYGYTF. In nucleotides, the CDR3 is TGTGCCAGCAGTGTCGAAGACAGAACCTATGGCTACACCTTC.

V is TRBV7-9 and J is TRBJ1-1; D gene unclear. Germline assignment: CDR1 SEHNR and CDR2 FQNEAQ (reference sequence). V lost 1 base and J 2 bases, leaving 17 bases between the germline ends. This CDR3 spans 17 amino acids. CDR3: CASSLERSILTNTEAFF. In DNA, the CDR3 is TGTGCCAGCAGCTTAGAGCGGAGTATTCTAACTAACACTGAAGCTTTCTTT.

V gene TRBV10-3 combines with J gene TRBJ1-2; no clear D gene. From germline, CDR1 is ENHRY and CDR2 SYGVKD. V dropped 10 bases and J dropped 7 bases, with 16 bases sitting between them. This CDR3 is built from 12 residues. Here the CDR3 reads CASSSRERGYTF. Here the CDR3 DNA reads TGTGCCAGCTCCTCTAGGGAGCGTGGCTACACCTTC.

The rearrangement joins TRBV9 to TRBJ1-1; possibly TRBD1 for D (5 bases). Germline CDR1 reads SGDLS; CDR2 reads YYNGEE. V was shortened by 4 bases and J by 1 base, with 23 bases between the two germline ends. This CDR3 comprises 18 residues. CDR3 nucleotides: TGTGCCAGCAGCCCAATGGGGACCCCAGGGCGGGGGAACACTGAAGCTTTCTTT. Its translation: CASSPMGTPGRGNTEAFF.

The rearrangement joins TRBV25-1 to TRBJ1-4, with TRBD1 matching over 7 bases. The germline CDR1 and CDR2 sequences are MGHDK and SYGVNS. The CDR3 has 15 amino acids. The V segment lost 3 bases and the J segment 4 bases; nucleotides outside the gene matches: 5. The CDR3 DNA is TGTGCCAGCAGTGACCCCGGGACAGATAATGAAAAACTGTTTTTT. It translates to CASSDPGTDNEKLFF.

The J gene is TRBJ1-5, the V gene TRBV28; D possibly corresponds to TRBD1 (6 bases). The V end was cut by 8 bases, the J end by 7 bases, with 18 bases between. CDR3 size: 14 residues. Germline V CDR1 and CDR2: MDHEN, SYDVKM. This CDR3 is CASWREGGRQPQHF. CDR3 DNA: TGTGCCAGCTGGAGGGAGGGGGGACGGCAGCCCCAGCATTTT.

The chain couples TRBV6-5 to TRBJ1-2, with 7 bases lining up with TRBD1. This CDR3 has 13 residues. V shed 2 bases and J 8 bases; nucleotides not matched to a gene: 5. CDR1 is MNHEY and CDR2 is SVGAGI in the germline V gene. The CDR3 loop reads CASSYDDRDGYTF. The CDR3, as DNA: TGTGCCAGCAGTTACGACGACAGGGACGGCTACACCTTC.

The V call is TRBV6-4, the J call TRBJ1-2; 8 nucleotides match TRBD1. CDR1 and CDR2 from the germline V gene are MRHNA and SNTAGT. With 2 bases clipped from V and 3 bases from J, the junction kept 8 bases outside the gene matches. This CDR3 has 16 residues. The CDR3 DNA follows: TGTGCCAGCAGTGACCAATCCCGACAGGGGTACTATGGCTACACCTTC. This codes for CASSDQSRQGYYGYTF.

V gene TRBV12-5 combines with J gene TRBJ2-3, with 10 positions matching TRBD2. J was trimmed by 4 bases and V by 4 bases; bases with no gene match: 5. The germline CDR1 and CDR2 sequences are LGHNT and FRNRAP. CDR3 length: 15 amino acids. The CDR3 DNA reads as TGTGCTAGTGGTTATACTAGCGGGGAGGCAGATACGCAGTATTTT. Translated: CASGYTSGEADTQYF.

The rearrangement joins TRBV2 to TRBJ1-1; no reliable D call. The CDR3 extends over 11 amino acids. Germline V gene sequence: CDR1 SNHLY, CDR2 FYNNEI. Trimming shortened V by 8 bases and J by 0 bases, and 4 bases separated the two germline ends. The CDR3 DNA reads TGTGCCAGCTCGGTGAACACTGAAGCTTTCTTT. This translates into CASSVNTEAFF.

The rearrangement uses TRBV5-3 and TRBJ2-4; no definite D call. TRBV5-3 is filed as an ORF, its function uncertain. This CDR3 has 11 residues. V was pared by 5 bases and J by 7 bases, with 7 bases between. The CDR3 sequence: CARRSSNIQYF. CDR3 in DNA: TGTGCCAGAAGATCGAGCAACATTCAGTACTTC.

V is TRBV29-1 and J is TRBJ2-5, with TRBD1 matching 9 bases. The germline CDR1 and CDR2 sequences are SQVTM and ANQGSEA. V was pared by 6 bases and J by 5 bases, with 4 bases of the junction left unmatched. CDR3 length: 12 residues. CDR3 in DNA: TGCAGCGTACCCGGGACAGGGGAGACCCAGTACTTC. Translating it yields CSVPGTGETQYF.

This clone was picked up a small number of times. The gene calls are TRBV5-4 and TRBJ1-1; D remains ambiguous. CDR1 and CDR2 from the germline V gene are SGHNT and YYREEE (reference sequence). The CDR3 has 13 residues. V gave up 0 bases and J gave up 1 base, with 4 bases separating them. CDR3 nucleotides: TGTGCCAGCAGCTTGGACTGGAACACTGAAGCTTTCTTT. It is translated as CASSLDWNTEAFF. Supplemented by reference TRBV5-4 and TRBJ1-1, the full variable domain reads ETGVTQSPTHLIKTRGQQVTLRCSSQSGHNTVSWYQQALGQGPQFIFQYYREEENGRGNFPPRFSGLQFPNYSSELNVNALELDDSALYLCASSLDWNTEAFFGQGTRLTVV.